Below, 26 T cell receptor beta chains from the same sample are listed, as sequenced in a study of monozygotic twins with inflammatory bowel disease. TCRdb reprocessed the 5' RACE reads and stores each CDR3 protein as one record, lacking DNA. The sample table sets out over 350,000 distinct CDR3 sequences. The sample consisted of blood. These receptors all stem from a human donor with ulcerative colitis or Crohn's disease, or a healthy co-twin of an affected twin (not recorded which).

The chain employs TRBV11-2 and TRBJ1-3. CDR1 is SGHAT and CDR2 is FQNNGV in the germline V gene. This CDR3 comprises 12 residues. CDR3 sequence reads: CASRGLGNTIYF.

This chain links TRBV4-1 with TRBJ2-2; TCRdb lists TRBD2, though no DNA is available to test this call. The CDR3 totals 14 residues. Germline V gives CDR1 MGHRA, CDR2 YSYEKL. The chain's CDR3 is CASRAPGGSGELFF.

V and J are TRBV29-1 and TRBJ2-1; TCRdb reports TRBD1, a call that lacks DNA to check it against. The length of the CDR3 is 16 residues. Germline V gene data show CDR1 as SQVTM and CDR2 as ANQGSEA. The CDR3: CSVEDDRDLSYNEQFF.

The rearrangement links TRBV12-3 or TRBV12-4 to TRBJ2-7; TCRdb names TRBD1, which stays unverified in the absence of DNA. The CDR3 extends over 14 amino acids. The CDR3 spells CASSDSGSSYEQYF.

The rearrangement joins TRBV19 to TRBJ2-7; TCRdb picks TRBD2, but there is no DNA to check that call. The CDR3 is made up of 14 amino acids. Germline CDR1 reads LNHDA; CDR2 reads SQIVND (reference sequence). This CDR3 reads CASSAAGPQGEQYF.

The rearrangement uses TRBV28 and TRBJ2-7; the D gene TCRdb calls, TRBD1, cannot be checked with no DNA. The germline V gene encodes CDR1 MDHEN and CDR2 SYDVKM. The CDR3 spans 14 residues. CDR3 residues: CASRPGRPPYEQYF.

The chain carries TRBV11-2 and TRBJ2-1; TCRdb proposes TRBD1, but this gene call is untestable without DNA. The CDR3 is 14 amino acids. Looked up from germline, CDR1 is SGHAT and CDR2 is FQNNGV. CDR3 sequence reads: CASSSGQGRNEQFF.

J is TRBJ2-5 and V is TRBV6-1; the TRBD1 assignment by TCRdb is unverifiable without DNA. Germline lookup yields CDR1 MNHNS and CDR2 SASEGT. The CDR3 covers 13 residues. CDR3 sequence: CASSIFGGETQYF.

This chain connects TRBV27 to TRBJ1-4; with no DNA, the TCRdb D assignment of TRBD1 cannot be verified. Germline CDR1 is MNHEY and CDR2 is SMNVEV (reference sequence). The CDR3 has 15 residues. The CDR3 sequence: CASSLYQGGNEKLFF.

This sequence joins TRBV4-3 and TRBJ2-3; TCRdb lists TRBD1, though no DNA is available to test this call. Per germline, CDR1 LGHNA and CDR2 YSLEER. The CDR3 is 14 amino acids. CDR3 amino acids: CASSKQGHTDTQYF.

This sequence joins TRBV20-1 and TRBJ1-2; no DNA is available, so the TRBD1 call from TCRdb remains unchecked. This CDR3 comprises 13 residues. Germline-derived CDR1 and CDR2 are DFQATT and SNEGSKA (reference sequence). CDR3 region: CSATKDRVYGYTF.

The chain recombines TRBV19 with TRBJ2-1; TCRdb's D call, TRBD1, is unchecked because there is no DNA. Germline V lookup: CDR1 LNHDA, CDR2 SQIVND (reference sequence). The CDR3 is 16 residues long. CDR3: CASSTPSTVTYNEQFF.

The rearrangement uses TRBV15 and TRBJ2-4. In germline, CDR1 is LNHNV, CDR2 YYDKDF (reference sequence). The CDR3 contains 12 residues. The CDR3: CATSRAENIQYF.

This chain links TRBV7-2 with TRBJ2-1; without DNA, the TCRdb call of TRBD1 cannot be checked. Germline V CDR1 and CDR2: SGHTA, FQGNSA. The CDR3 totals 15 residues. The CDR3 region is CASSLAPGTYNEQFF. The entire variable domain, with the rest obtained from reference TRBV7-2 and TRBJ2-1, is as follows: GAGVSQSPSNKVTEKGKDVELRCDPISGHTALYWYRQSLGQGLEFLIYFQGNSAPDKSGLPSDRFSAERTGGSVSTLTIQRTQQEDSAVYLCASSLAPGTYNEQFFGPGTRLTVL.

The chain couples TRBV10-2 to TRBJ2-3; TCRdb's D call, TRBD1, is unchecked because there is no DNA. This CDR3 has 15 residues. Germline V gene sequence: CDR1 WSHSY, CDR2 SAAADI. CDR3 protein: CASSRDGPSTDTQYF.

The CDR3 region is CASSQPSSGGDKDTQYF. The V gene is TRBV4-2, the J gene TRBJ2-3; lacking DNA, the TRBD2 call made by TCRdb goes unchecked. This CDR3 is 17 amino acids long. Germline CDR1 LGHNA, CDR2 YNFKEQ.

The chain combines TRBV11-2 with TRBJ2-1; TCRdb's assignment of TRBD2 cannot be checked, as there is no DNA. Germline loops: CDR1 SGHAT, CDR2 FQNNGV. This CDR3 contains 20 residues. The CDR3 loop reads CASSLWVSVAGSISYNEQFF.

The J gene is TRBJ2-7, the V gene TRBV4-3; the TCRdb call, TRBD1, lacks DNA for checking. CDR1 and CDR2 (germline): LGHNA, YSLEER. The CDR3 totals 13 residues. This chain's CDR3 is CASSRQGMFEQYF.

This chain connects TRBV4-1 to TRBJ2-1; the TRBD2 assignment by TCRdb is unverifiable without DNA. This CDR3 is built from 16 residues. CDR1 is MGHRA, CDR2 YSYEKL, per germline. The CDR3 reads CASSQRAGPSYNEQFF.

The rearrangement uses TRBV6-5 and TRBJ1-2; TCRdb returns TRBD1, unconfirmable since there is no DNA. The germline gives CDR1 MNHEY, CDR2 SVGAGI. This CDR3 spans 17 amino acids. CDR3 protein: CASSSPRGVKSNYGYTF.

The V and J genes are TRBV19 and TRBJ2-5; TCRdb gives TRBD1 as the D gene, but with no DNA this cannot be confirmed. The CDR3 covers 14 residues. CDR1 is LNHDA and CDR2 is SQIVND in the germline V gene (reference sequence). The CDR3 sequence is CASSTPRGQETQYF.

The chain joins TRBV12-3 or TRBV12-4 to TRBJ1-2. The CDR3 extends over 13 amino acids. The CDR3 is CASSQPANYGYTF.

This chain links TRBV5-1 with TRBJ2-2; no DNA is available, so the TRBD2 call from TCRdb remains unchecked. CDR1 and CDR2 from the germline V gene are SGHRS and YFSETQ. The length of the CDR3 is 16 residues. CDR3 loop: CASSPSGGPDTGELFF. Supplemented by reference TRBV5-1 and TRBJ2-2, the full variable domain reads KAGVTQTPRYLIKTRGQQVTLSCSPISGHRSVSWYQQTPGQGLQFLFEYFSETQRNKGNFPGRFSGRQFSNSRSEMNVSTLELGDSALYLCASSPSGGPDTGELFFGEGSRLTVL.

The V call is TRBV4-3, the J call TRBJ2-7. CDR3 size: 16 residues. Germline V lookup: CDR1 LGHNA, CDR2 YSLEER. The CDR3 sequence: CASSQDGVGYRDEQYF.

The gene calls are TRBV3-1 and TRBJ2-1; the TRBD2 assignment by TCRdb is unverifiable without DNA. CDR1 and CDR2 (germline): LGHDT, YNNKEL (reference sequence). The CDR3 extends over 17 amino acids. The CDR3 reads CASSQTPGTSGYNEQFF.

This chain links TRBV5-4 with TRBJ2-7. Germline CDR1 reads SGHNT; CDR2 reads YYREEE (reference sequence). CDR3 length equals 14 residues. CDR3 sequence reads: CASSLKLPTYEQYF.